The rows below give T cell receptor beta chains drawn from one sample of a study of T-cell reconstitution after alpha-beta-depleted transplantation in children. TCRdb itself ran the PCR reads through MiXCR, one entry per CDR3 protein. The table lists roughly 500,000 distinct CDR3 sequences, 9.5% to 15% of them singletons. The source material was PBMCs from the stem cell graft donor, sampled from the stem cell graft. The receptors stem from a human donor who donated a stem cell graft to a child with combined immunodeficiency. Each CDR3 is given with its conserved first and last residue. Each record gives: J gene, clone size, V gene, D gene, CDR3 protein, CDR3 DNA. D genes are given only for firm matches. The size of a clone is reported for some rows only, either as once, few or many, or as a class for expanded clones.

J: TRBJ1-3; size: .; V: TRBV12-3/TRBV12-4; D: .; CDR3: CASRGQGIAGNTIYF; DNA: TGTGCCAGCAGGGGTCAGGGTATTGCCGGAAACACCATATATTTT
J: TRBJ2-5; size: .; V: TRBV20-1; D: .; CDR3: CSAPGEETQYF; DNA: TGCAGTGCGCCAGGCGAAGAGACCCAGTACTTC
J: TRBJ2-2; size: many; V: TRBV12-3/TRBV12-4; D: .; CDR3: CASSLGGGEGTGELFF; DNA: TGTGCCAGCAGTTTAGGTGGGGGAGAAGGCACCGGGGAGCTGTTTTTT
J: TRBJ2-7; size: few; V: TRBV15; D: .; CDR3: CATSRDTYSYEQYF; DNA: TGTGCCACCAGCAGGGACACGTACTCCTACGAGCAGTACTTC
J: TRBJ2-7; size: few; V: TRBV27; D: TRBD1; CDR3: CASRPGQGVHEQYF; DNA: TGTGCCAGCAGACCGGGACAGGGGGTCCACGAGCAGTACTTC
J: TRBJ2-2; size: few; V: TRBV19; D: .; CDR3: CASSKYGGGNTGELFF; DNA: TGTGCCAGTAGCAAATATGGGGGAGGCAACACCGGGGAGCTGTTTTTT
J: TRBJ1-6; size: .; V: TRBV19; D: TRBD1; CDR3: CASSEGTGPSPLHF; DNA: TGTGCCAGTAGTGAGGGGACAGGGCCTTCACCCCTCCACTTT
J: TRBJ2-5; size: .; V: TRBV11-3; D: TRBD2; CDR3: CASSYRAGVQETQYF; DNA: TGTGCCAGCAGCTATCGAGCGGGGGTCCAAGAGACCCAGTACTTC
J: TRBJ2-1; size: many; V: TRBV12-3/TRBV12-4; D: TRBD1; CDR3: CASTNRGPNNEQFF; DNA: TGTGCCAGCACCAACAGGGGGCCGAACAATGAGCAGTTCTTC
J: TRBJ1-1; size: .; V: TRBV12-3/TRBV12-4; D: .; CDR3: CATPIKGVGRTEAFF; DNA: TGTGCCACCCCTATAAAGGGGGTGGGAAGGACTGAAGCTTTCTTT
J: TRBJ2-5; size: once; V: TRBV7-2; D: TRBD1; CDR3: CASSFRPQGAGETQYF; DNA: TGTGCCAGCAGTTTTAGGCCTCAGGGGGCCGGGGAGACCCAGTACTTC
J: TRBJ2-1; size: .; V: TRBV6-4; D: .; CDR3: CASSDLGPYNEQFF; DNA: TGTGCCAGCAGTGATTTGGGTCCCTACAATGAGCAGTTCTTC
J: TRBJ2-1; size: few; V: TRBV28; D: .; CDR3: CASSAQLGGPNEQFF; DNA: TGTGCCAGCAGTGCACAGTTGGGGGGGCCCAATGAGCAGTTCTTC
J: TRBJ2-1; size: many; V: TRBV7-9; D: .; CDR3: CASSFGEQFF; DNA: TGTGCCAGCAGCTTCGGGGAGCAGTTCTTC
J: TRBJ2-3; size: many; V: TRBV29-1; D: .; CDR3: CSVEGGAEDTQYF; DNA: TGCAGCGTTGAAGGGGGGGCCGAAGATACGCAGTATTTT
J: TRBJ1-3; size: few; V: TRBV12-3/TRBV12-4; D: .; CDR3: CASSLAVSGNTIYF; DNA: TGTGCCAGCAGTCTTGCCGTCTCTGGAAACACCATATATTTT
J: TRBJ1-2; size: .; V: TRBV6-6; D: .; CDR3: CASQGLGNYGYTF; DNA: TGTGCCAGTCAGGGTCTGGGTAACTATGGCTACACCTTC
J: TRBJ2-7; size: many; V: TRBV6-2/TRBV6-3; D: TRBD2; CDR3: CASMASGAYEQYF; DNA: TGTGCCAGCATGGCTAGCGGGGCCTACGAGCAGTACTTC
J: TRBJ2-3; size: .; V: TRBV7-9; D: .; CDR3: CASSAGRLLDTQYF; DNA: TGTGCCAGCAGCGCGGGAAGGCTCTTAGATACGCAGTATTTT
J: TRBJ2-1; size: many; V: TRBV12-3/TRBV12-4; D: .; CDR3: CASSPLNHGTYNEQFF; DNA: TGTGCCAGCAGTCCTCTAAACCACGGGACCTACAATGAGCAGTTCTTC
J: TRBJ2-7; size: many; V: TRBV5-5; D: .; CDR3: CASSSSPDLSYEQYF; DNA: TGTGCCAGCAGCTCCTCCCCGGACCTAAGCTACGAGCAGTACTTC
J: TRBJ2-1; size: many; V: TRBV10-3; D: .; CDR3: CAISDPTTGSSYNEQFF; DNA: TGTGCCATCAGTGACCCGACGACGGGCAGCTCCTACAATGAGCAGTTCTTC
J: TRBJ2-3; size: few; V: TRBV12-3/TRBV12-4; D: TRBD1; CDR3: CASTPGQGSDTQYF; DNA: TGTGCCAGCACGCCGGGACAGGGGTCAGATACGCAGTATTTT
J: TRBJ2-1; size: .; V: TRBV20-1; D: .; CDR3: CSASSLHYRYESYNEQFF; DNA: TGCAGTGCTAGTAGCCTCCATTATCGGTATGAATCCTACAATGAGCAGTTCTTC
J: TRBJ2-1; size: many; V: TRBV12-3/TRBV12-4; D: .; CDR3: CASSFAGLTFSYNEQFF; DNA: TGTGCCAGCAGTTTTGCGGGACTTACCTTCTCCTACAATGAGCAGTTCTTC
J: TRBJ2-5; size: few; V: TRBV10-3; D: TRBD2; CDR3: CAISVGLAGAETQYF; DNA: TGTGCCATCAGTGTGGGACTAGCGGGAGCAGAGACCCAGTACTTC
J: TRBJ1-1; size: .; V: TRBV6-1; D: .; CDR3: CASRTIGGTGVRTEAFF; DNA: TGTGCCAGCAGAACCATAGGGGGAACTGGAGTCAGGACTGAAGCTTTCTTT
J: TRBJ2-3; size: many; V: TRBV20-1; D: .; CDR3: CSATGGGRTDTQYF; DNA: TGCAGTGCTACTGGGGGTGGGCGCACAGATACGCAGTATTTT
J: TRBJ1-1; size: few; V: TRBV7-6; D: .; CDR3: CASSLAGTRGGNAEAFF; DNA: TGTGCCAGCAGCTTAGCTGGGACACGAGGCGGTAACGCTGAAGCTTTCTTT
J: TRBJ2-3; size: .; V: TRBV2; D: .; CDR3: CASSEELADTDTQYF; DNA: TGTGCCAGCAGTGAAGAACTAGCAGACACAGATACGCAGTATTTT
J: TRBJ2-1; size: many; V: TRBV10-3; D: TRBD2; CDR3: CAIRLAGGDEQFF; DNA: TGTGCCATCAGACTAGCGGGAGGAGATGAGCAGTTCTTC
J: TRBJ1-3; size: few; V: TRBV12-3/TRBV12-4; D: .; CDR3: CASGPLDKSWRNTIYF; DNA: TGTGCCAGCGGCCCCTTGGACAAAAGCTGGAGAAACACCATATATTTT
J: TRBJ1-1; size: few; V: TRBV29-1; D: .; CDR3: CSGGLLNTEAFF; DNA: TGCAGCGGTGGACTGCTGAACACTGAAGCTTTCTTT
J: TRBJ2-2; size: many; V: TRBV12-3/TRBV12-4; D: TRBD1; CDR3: CASRPGQGMTGELFF; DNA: TGTGCCAGCAGACCGGGACAGGGGATGACCGGGGAGCTGTTTTTT
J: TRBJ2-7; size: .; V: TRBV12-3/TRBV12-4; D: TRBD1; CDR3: CASSGQGDFVEQYF; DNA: TGTGCCAGCAGTGGACAGGGGGATTTCGTTGAGCAGTACTTC